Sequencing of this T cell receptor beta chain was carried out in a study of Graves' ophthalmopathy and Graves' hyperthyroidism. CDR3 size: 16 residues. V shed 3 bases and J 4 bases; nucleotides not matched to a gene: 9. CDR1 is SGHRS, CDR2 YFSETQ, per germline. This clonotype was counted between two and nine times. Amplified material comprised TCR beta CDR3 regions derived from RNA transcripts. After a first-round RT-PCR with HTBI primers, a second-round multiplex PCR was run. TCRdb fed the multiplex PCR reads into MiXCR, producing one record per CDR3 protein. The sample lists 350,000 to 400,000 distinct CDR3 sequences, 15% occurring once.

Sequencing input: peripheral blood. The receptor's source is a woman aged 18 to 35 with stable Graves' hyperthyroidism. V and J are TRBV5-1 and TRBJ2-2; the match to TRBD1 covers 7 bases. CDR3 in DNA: TGCGCCAGCAGCTACCGACAGGGTCTTAGCACCGGGGAGCTGTTTTTT. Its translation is CASSYRQGLSTGELFF.